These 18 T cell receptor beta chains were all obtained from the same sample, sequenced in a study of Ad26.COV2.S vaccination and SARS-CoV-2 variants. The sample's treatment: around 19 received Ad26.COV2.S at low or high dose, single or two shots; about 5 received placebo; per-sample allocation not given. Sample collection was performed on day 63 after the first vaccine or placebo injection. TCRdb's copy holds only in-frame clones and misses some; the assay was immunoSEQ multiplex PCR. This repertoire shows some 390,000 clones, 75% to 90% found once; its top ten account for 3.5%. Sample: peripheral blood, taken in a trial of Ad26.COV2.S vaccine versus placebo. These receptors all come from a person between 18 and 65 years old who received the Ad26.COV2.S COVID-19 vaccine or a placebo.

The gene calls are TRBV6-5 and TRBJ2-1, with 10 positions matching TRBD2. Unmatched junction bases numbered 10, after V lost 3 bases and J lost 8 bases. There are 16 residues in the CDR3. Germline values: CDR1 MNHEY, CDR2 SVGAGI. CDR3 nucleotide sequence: TGTGCCAGCAGTTATTCCCTAGCGGGGGCCATGGATGAGCAGTTCTTC. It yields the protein CASSYSLAGAMDEQFF.

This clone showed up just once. Here the CDR3 DNA reads TGTGCCAGCAGTTTACTTGGGGGGACACGCTACGAGCAGTACTTC. Its translation is CASSLLGGTRYEQYF. This chain links TRBV27 with TRBJ2-7, with D perhaps TRBD1 or TRBD2 (6 bases each). The CDR3 covers 15 residues. Germline V gene sequence: CDR1 MNHEY, CDR2 SMNVEV (reference sequence). Trimming stripped 2 bases from V and 3 bases from J, with 14 bases between.

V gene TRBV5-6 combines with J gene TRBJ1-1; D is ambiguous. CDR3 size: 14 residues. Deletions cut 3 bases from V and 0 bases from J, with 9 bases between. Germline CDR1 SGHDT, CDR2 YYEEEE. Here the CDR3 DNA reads TGTGCCAGCAGCTCTACAGAGATGAACACTGAAGCTTTCTTT. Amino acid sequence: CASSSTEMNTEAFF.

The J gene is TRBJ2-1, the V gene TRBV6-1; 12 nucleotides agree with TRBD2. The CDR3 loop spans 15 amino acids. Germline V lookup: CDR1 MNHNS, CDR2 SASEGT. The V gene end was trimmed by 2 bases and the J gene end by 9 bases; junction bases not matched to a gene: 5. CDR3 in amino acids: CASSELASGGGEQFF. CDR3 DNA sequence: TGTGCCAGCAGTGAACTGGCTAGCGGGGGGGGTGAGCAGTTCTTC.

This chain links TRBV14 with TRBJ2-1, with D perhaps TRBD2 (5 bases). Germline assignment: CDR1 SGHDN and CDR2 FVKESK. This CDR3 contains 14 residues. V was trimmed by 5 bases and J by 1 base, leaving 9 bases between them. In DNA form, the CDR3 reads TGTGCCAGCAGCGCCGGGGTTTCCTACAATGAGCAGTTCTTC. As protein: CASSAGVSYNEQFF.

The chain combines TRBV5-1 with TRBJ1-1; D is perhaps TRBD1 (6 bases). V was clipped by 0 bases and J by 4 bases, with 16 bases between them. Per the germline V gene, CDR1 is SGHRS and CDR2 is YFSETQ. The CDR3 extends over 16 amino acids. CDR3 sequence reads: CASSLGPQGEGTEAFF. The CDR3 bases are TGCGCCAGCAGCTTGGGGCCACAGGGAGAGGGCACTGAAGCTTTCTTT.

CDR3: CASSGYGGATYNEQFF. CDR3 DNA: TGTGCCAGCAGTGGTTATGGGGGGGCCACCTACAATGAGCAGTTCTTC. The genes are TRBV2 and TRBJ2-1, with D perhaps TRBD2 (7 bases). The CDR3 extends over 16 amino acids. Germline CDR1 is SNHLY and CDR2 is FYNNEI. V was pared by 4 bases and J by 2 bases, with 15 bases between.

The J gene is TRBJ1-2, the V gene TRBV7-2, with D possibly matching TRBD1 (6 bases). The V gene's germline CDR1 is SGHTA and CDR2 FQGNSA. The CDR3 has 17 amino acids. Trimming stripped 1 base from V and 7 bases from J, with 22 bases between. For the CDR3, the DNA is TGTGCCAGCAGCTTAGATCCGGTCTTCGGACAGAGAGTTGGCTACACCTTC. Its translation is CASSLDPVFGQRVGYTF.

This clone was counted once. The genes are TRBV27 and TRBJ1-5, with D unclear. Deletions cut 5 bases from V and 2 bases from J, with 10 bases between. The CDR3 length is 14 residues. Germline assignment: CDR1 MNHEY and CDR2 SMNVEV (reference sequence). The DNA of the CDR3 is TGTGCCAGCAGTCCCTCGGACGGCAATCAGCCCCAGCATTTT. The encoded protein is CASSPSDGNQPQHF.

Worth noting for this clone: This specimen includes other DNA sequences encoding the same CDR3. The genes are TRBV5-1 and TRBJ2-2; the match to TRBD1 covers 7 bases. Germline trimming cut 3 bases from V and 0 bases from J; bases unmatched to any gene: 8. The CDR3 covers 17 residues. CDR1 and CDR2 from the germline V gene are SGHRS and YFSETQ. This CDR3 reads CASSWPTGTANTGELFF. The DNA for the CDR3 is TGCGCCAGCAGCTGGCCGACCGGGACAGCGAACACCGGGGAGCTGTTTTTT.

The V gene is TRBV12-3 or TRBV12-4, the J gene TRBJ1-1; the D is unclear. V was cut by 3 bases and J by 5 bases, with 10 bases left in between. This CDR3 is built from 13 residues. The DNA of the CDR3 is TGTGCCAGCAGTTTTGTCCAGAGGACTGAAGCTTTCTTT. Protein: CASSFVQRTEAFF.

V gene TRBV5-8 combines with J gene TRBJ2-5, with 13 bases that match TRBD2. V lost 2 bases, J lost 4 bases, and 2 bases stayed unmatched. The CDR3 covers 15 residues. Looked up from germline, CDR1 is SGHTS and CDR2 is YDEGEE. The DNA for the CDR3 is TGTGCCAGCAGCTTACTAGCGGGGGGGCCAGAGACCCAGTACTTC. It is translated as CASSLLAGGPETQYF.

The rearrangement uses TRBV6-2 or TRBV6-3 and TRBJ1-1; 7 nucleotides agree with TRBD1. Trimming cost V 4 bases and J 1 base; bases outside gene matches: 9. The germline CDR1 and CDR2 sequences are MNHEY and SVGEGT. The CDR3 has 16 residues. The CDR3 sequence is CASSFTARTGNTEAFF. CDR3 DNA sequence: TGTGCCAGCAGTTTTACCGCAAGGACAGGGAACACTGAAGCTTTCTTT.

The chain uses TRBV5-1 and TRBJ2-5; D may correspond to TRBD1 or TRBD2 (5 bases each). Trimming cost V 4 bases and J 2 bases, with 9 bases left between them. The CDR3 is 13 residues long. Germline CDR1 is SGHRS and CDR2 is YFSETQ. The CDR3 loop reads CASSRGPQETQYF. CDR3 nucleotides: TGCGCCAGCAGCAGGGGACCGCAAGAGACCCAGTACTTC.

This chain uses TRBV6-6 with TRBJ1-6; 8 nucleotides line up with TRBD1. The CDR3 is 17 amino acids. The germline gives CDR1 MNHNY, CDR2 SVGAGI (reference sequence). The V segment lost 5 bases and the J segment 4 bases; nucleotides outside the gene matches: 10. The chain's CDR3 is CASSPTGAAEYNSPLHF. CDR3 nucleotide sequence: TGTGCCAGCAGTCCGACAGGGGCAGCGGAATATAATTCACCCCTCCACTTT.

The CDR3 sequence: CASRWSNYGYTF. CDR3 coding DNA: TGTGCCAGCAGGTGGTCCAACTATGGCTACACCTTC. V usage is TRBV2 and J usage is TRBJ1-2; D is unclear. CDR3 size: 12 residues. The germline V gene encodes CDR1 SNHLY and CDR2 FYNNEI. The V and J ends lost 6 bases and 2 bases respectively, with 7 bases between them.

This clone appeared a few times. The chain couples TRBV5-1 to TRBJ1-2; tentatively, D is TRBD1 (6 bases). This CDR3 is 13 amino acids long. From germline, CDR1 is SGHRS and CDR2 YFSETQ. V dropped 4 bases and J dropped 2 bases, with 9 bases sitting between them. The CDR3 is CASSLDRNYGYTF. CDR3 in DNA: TGCGCCAGCAGCCTCGACAGGAACTATGGCTACACCTTC.

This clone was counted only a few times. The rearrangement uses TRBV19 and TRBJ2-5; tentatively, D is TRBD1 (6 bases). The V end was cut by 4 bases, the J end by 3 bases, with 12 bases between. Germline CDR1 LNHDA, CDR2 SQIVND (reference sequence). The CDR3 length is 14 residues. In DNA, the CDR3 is TGTGCCAGTAGTACAGGGGCGACGGAAGAGACCCAGTACTTC. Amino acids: CASSTGATEETQYF.